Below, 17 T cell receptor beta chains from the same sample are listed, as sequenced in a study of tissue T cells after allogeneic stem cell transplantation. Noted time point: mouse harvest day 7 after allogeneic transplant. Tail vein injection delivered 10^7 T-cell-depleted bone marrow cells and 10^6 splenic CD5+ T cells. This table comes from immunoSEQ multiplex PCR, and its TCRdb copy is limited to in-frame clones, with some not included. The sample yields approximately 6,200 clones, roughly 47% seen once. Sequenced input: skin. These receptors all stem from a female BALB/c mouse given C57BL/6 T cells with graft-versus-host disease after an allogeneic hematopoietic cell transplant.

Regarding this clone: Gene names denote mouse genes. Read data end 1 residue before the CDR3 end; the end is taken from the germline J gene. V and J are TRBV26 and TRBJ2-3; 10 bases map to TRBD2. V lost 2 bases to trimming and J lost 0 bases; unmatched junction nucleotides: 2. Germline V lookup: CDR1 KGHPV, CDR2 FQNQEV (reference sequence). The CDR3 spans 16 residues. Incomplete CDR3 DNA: TGTGCCAGCAGTCTGGGACTGGGGGCTAGTGCAGAAACGCTGTAT. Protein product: CASSLGLGASAETLY. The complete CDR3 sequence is CASSLGLGASAETLYF.

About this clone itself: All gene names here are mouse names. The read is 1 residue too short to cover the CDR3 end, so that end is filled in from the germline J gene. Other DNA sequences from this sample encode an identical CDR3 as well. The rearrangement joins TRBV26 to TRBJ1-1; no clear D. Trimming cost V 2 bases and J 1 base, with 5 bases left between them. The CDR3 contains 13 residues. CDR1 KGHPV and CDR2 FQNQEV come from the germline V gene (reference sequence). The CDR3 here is CASSLGRNTEVFF. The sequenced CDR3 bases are TGTGCCAGCAGTCTGGGGAGAAACACAGAAGTCTTC.

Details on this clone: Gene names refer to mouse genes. The CDR3 region is CASSLGLNSQNTLYF. The sequenced part of the CDR3 DNA is TGTGCCAGCAGCTTAGGACTCAATAGTCAAAACACCTTGTAC. The chain is built from TRBV3 and TRBJ2-4; no firm D call. The read falls 1 residue short of the CDR3 end, and the missing part is taken from the germline J gene. CDR1 and CDR2 (germline): SNHLY, FYNGKV (reference sequence). Trimming took off 1 base at V and 0 bases at J, with 8 bases between the two ends. The CDR3 extends over 15 amino acids.

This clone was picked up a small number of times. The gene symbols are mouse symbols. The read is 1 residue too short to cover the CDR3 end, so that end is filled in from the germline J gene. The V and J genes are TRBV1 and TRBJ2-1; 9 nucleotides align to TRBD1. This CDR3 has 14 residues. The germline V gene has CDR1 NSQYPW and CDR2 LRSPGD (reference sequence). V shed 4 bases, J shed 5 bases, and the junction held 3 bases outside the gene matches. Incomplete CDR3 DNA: TGCACCTGCAGTGTCCGGGACAGGGATGCTGAGCAGTTC. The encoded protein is CTCSVRDRDAEQF. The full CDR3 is CTCSVRDRDAEQFF.

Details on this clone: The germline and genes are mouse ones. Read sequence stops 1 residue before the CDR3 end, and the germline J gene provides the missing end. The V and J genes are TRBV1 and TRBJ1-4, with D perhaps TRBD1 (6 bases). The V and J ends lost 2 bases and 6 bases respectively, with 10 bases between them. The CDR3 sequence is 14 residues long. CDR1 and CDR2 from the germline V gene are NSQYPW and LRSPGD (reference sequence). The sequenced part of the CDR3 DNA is TGCACCTGCAGTGCACAGGGGCGCGACGAAAGATTATTT. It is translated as CTCSAQGRDERLF. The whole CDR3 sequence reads CTCSAQGRDERLFF.

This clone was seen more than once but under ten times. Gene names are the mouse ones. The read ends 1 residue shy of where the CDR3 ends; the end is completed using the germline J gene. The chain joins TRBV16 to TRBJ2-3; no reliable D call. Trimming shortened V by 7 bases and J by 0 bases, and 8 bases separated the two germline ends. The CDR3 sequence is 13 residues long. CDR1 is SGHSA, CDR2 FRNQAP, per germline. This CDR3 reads CASTISSAETLYF. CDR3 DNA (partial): TGTGCAAGCACCATATCTAGTGCAGAAACGCTGTAT.

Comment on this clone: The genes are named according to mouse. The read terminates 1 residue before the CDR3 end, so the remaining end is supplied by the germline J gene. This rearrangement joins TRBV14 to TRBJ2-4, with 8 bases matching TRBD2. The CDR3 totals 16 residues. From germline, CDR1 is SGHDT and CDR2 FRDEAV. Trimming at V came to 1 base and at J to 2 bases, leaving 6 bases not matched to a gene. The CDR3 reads CASSFGGGRYQNTLYF. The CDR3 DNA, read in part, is TGTGCCAGCAGTTTCGGGGGGGGGCGCTATCAAAACACCTTGTAC.

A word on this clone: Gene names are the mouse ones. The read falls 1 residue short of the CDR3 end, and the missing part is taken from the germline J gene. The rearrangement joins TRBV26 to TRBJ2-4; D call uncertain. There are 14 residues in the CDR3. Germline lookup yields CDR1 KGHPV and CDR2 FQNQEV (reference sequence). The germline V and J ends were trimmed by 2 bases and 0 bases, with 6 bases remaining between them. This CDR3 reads CASSLVGSQNTLYF. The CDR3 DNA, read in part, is TGTGCCAGCAGTCTGGTCGGAAGTCAAAACACCTTGTAC.

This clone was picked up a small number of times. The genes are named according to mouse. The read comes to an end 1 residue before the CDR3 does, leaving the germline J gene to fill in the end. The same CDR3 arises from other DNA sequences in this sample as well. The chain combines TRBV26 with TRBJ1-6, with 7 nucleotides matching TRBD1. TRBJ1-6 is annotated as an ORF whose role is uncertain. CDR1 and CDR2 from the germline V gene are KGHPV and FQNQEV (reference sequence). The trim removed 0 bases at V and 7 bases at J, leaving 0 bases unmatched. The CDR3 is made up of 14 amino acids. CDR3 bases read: TGTGCCAGCAGTCTGTCAGGGGGCAATTCGCCCCTCTAC. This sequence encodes CASSLSGGNSPLY. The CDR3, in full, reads CASSLSGGNSPLYF.

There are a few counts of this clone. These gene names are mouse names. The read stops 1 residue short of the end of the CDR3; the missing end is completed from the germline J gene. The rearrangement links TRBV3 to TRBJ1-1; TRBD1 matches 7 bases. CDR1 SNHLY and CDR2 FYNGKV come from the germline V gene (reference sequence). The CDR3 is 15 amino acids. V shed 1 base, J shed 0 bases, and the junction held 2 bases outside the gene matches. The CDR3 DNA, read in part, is TGTGCCAGCAGCTTAGAGGGGGCCTCAAACACAGAAGTCTTC. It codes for CASSLEGASNTEVF. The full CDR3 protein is CASSLEGASNTEVFF.

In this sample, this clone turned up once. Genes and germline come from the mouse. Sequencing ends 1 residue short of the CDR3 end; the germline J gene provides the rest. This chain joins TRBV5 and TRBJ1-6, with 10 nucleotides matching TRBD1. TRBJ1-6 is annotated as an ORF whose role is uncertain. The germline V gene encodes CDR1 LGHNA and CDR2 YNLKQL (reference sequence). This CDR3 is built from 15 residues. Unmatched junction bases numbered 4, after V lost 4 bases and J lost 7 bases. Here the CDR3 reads CASSLDRGRNSPLYF. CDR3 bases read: TGTGCCAGCAGCCTAGACAGGGGGCGAAATTCGCCCCTCTAC.

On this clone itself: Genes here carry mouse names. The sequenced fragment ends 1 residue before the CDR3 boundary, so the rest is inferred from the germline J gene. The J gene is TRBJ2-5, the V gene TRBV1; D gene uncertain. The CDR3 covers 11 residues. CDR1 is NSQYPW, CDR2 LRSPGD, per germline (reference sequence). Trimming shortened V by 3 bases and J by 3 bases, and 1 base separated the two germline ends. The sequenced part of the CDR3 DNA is TGCACCTGCAGTGCTCAAGACACCCAGTAC. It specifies CTCSAQDTQY. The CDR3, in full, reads CTCSAQDTQYF.

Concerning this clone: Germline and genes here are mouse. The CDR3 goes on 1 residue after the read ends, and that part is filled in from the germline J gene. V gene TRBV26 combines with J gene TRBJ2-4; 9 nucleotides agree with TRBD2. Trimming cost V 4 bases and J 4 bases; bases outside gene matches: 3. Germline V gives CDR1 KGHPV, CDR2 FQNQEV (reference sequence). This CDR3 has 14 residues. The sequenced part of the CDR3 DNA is TGTGCCAGCAGTCCCTGGGGGGGGAAAAACACCTTGTAC. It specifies CASSPWGGKNTLY. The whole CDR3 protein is CASSPWGGKNTLYF.

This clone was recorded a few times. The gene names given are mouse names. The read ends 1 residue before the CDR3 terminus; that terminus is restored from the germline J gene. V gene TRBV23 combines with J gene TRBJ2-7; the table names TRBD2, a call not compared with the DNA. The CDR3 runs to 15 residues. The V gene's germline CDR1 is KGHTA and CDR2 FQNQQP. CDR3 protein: CSSRDWGGSSYEQYF. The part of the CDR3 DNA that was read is TGCTCCAGCAGGGACTGGGGGGGGAGCTCCTATGAACAGTAC. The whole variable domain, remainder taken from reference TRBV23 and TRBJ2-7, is DAAVTQKPRYLIKMKGQEAEMKCIPEKGHTAVFWYQQKQSKELKFLIYFQNQQPLDQIDMVKERFSAVCPSSSLCSLGIRTCEAEDSALYLCSSRDWGGSSYEQYFGPGTRLTVL.

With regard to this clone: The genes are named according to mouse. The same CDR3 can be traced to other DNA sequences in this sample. CDR3 loop: CASSRTGYEQYF. CDR3 DNA (partial): TGTGCCAGCAGCAGAACAGGGTATGAACAGTAC. This rearrangement joins TRBV26 to TRBJ2-7; D is possibly TRBD1 (6 bases). The read terminates 1 residue ahead of where the CDR3 ends, so the germline J gene completes it. The CDR3 is 12 amino acids. The germline V and J ends were trimmed by 6 bases and 4 bases, with 10 bases remaining between them. Germline CDR1 reads KGHPV; CDR2 reads FQNQEV (reference sequence).

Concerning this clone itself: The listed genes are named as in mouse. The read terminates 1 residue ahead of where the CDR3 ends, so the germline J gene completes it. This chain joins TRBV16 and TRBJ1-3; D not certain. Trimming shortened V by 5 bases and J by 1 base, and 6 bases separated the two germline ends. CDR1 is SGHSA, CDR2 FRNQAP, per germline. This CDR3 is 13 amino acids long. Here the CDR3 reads CASSPRSGNTLYF. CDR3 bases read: TGTGCAAGCAGCCCCCGATCTGGAAATACGCTCTAT.

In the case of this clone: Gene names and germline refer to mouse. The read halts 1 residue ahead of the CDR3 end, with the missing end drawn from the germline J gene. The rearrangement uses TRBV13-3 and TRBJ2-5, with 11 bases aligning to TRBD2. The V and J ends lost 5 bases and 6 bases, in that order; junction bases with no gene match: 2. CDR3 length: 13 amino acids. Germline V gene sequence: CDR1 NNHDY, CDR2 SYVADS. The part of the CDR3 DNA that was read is TGTGCCAGCAGGGACTGGGGGGAGGACACCCAGTAC. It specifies CASRDWGEDTQY. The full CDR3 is CASRDWGEDTQYF. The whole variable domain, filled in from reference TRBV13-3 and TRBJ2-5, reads EAAVTQSPRSKVAVTGGKVTLSCHQTNNHDYMYWYRQDTGHGLRLIHYSYVADSTEKGDIPDGYKASRPSQENFSLILELASLSQTAVYFCASRDWGEDTQYFGPGTRLLVL.